This TCR beta chain was captured by sequencing in a study of beta chain features in type 1 diabetes. In the case of this clone: Antigen specificity is unknown.

The germline CDR1 and CDR2 sequences are MNHNY and SVGAGI (reference sequence). The CDR3 is 13 amino acids. The V gene lost 7 bases and the J gene lost 2 bases, with 12 bases spanning the gap. CD45RO/CCR7/CD25/CD127/CD95/CD27 separated CD4+ naive, central memory, regulatory and stem cell-like memory cells by sorting. Expressed TCRB transcripts were sequenced because the entire RNA isolate underwent reverse transcription. Sequenced naive, central memory and regulatory T cell samples produced an average of roughly 3.5 million reads. Sequencing was performed with immunoSEQ multiplex PCR; in TCRdb, only in-frame clones are kept and a portion is missing. The table lists a few hundred thousand clones, around 30% of them singletons. Overall study findings and caveats: There was a moderate but significant shortening of TCRB CDR3s in all four CD4+ subsets of Type 1 diabetes patients.

This chain connects TRBV6-6 to TRBJ2-7; D not certain. The sample consisted of naive CD4+ T cells from blood. The clonotype comes from a man aged 18-30 years in good health. CDR3 DNA sequence: TGTGCCAGCACCGGCGGCCTGGCCTACGAGCAGTACTTC. This translates into CASTGGLAYEQYF.